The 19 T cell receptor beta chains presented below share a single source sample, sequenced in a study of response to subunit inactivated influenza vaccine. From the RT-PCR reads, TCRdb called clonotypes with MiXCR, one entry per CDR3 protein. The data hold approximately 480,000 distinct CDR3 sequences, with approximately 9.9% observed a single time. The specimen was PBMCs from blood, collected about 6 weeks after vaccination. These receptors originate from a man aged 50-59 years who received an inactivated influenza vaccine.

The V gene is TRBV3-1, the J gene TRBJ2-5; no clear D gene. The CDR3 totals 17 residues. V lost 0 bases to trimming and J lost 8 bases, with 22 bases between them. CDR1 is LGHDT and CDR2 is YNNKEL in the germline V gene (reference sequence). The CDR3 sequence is CASSQDPDALLKGTQYF. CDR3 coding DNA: TGTGCCAGCAGCCAAGACCCGGACGCACTCCTAAAGGGAACCCAGTACTTC.

The CDR3 sequence is CASSSPPERGGPDTQYF. CDR3 bases: TGCGCCAGCAGCTCCCCCCCGGAGCGGGGGGGCCCAGATACGCAGTATTTT. This chain joins TRBV5-1 and TRBJ2-3, with 10 bases lining up with TRBD2. This CDR3 is built from 17 residues. V shed 3 bases, J shed 4 bases, and the junction held 11 bases outside the gene matches. The germline gives CDR1 SGHRS, CDR2 YFSETQ. Supplemented by reference TRBV5-1 and TRBJ2-3, the full variable domain reads KAGVTQTPRYLIKTRGQQVTLSCSPISGHRSVSWYQQTPGQGLQFLFEYFSETQRNKGNFPGRFSGRQFSNSRSEMNVSTLELGDSALYLCASSSPPERGGPDTQYFGPGTRLTVL.

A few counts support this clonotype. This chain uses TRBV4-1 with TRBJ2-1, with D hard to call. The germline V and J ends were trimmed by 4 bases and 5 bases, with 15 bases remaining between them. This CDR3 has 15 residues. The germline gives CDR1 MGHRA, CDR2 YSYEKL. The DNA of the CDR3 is TGCGCCAGCAGCCTATATACCAAGGGAAACAATGAGCAGTTCTTC. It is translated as CASSLYTKGNNEQFF.

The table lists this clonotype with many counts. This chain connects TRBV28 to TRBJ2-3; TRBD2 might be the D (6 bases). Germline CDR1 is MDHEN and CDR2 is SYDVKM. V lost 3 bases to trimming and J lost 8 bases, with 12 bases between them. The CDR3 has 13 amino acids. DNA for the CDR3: TGTGCCAGCAGTTTCGTGATGGGGGGTACGCAGTATTTT. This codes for CASSFVMGGTQYF. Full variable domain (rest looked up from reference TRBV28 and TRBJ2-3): DVKVTQSSRYLVKRTGEKVFLECVQDMDHENMFWYRQDPGLGLRLIYFSYDVKMKEKGDIPEGYSVSREKKERFSLILESASTNQTSMYLCASSFVMGGTQYFGPGTRLTVL.

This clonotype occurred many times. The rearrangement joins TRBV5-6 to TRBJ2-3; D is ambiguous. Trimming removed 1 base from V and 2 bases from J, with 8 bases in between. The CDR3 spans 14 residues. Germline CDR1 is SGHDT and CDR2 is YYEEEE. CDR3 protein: CASSLTVATDTQYF. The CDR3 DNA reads TGTGCCAGCAGCTTGACAGTAGCCACAGATACGCAGTATTTT.

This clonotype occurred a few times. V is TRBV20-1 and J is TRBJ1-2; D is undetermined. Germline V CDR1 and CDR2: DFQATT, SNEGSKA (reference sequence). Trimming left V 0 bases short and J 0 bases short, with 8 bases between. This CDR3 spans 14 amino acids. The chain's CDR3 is CSARDGSSNYGYTF. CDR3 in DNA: TGCAGTGCTAGAGATGGGTCATCTAACTATGGCTACACCTTC.

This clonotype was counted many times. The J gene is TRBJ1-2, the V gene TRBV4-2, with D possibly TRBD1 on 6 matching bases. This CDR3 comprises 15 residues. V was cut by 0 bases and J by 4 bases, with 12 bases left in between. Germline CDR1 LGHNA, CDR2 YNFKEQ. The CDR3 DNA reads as TGTGCCAGCAGCCAAGATCGGGCAGGGGCCTATGGCTACACCTTC. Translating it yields CASSQDRAGAYGYTF.

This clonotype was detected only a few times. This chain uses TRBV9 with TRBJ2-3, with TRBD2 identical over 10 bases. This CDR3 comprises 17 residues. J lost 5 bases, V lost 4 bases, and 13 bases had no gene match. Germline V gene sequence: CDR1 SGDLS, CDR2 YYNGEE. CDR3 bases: TGTGCCAGCAGCTCCCGGCTAGCGGGAGTATTAGGAGATACGCAGTATTTT. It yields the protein CASSSRLAGVLGDTQYF.

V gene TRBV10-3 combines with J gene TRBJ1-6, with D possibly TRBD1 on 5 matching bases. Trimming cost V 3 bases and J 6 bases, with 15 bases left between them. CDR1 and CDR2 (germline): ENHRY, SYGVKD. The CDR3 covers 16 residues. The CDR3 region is CAISEIDSLPNSPLHF. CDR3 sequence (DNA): TGTGCCATCAGTGAAATCGACAGCCTACCTAATTCACCCCTCCACTTT.

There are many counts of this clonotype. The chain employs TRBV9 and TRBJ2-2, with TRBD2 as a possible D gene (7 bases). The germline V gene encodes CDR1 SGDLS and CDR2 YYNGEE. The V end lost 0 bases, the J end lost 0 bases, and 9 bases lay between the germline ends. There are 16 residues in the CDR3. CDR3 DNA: TGTGCCAGCAGCGTAGAGGGGGGGCCGAACACCGGGGAGCTGTTTTTT. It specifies CASSVEGGPNTGELFF.

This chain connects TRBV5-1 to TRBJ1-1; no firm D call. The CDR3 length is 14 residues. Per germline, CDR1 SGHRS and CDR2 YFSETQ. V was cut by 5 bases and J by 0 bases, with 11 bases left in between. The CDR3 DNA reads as TGCGCCAGCAGGCCCCTGGATGTGAACACTGAAGCTTTCTTT. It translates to CASRPLDVNTEAFF.

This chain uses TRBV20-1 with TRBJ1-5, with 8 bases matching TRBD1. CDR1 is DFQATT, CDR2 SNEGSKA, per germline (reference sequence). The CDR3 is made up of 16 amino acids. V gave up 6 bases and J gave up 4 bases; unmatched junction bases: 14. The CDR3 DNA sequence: TGCAGTGCCATAGAGAGCATTGGACAGGGTAATCAGCCCCAGCATTTT. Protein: CSAIESIGQGNQPQHF.

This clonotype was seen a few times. As DNA, the CDR3 is TGTGCCAGCAGTTTCGGGAGCTCCTATAATTCACCCCTCCACTTT. It translates to CASSFGSSYNSPLHF. The chain combines TRBV12-3 or TRBV12-4 with TRBJ1-6; no definite D call. Trimming stripped 3 bases from V and 0 bases from J, with 6 bases between. There are 15 residues in the CDR3.

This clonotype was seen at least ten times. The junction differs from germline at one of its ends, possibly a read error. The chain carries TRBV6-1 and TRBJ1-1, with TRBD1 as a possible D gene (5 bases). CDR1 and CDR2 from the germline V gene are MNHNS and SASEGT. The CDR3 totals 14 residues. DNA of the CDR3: TGTGCCAGCAGTCCAACCTCCAGCGTCTCTTGGGGGTACTTT. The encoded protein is CASSPTSSVSWGYF.

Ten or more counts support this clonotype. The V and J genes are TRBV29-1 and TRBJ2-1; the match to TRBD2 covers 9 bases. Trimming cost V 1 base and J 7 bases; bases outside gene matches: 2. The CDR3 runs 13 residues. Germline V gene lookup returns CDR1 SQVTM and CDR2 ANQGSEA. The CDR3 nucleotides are TGCAGCGTTGAAGTCCTAGCGGGAAATGAGCAGTTCTTC. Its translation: CSVEVLAGNEQFF.

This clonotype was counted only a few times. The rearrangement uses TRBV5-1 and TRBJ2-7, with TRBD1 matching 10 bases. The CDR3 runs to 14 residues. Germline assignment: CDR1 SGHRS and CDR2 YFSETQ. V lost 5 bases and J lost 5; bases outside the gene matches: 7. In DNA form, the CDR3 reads TGCGCCAGCAGATATGCCGGGACAGGGGACGAGCAGTACTTC. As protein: CASRYAGTGDEQYF.

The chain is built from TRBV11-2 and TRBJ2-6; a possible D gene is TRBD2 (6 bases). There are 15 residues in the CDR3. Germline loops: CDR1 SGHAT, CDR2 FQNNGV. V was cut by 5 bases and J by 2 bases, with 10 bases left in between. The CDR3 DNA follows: TGTGCCAGCAGCCGTCCGGGGGCTGGGGCCAACGTCCTGACTTTC. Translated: CASSRPGAGANVLTF.

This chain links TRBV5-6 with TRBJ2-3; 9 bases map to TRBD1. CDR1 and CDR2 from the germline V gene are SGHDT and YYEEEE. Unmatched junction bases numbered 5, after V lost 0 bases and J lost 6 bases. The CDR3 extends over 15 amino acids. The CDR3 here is CASSLAGQGGDTQYF. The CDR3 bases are TGTGCCAGCAGCTTGGCGGGACAGGGAGGTGATACGCAGTATTTT.

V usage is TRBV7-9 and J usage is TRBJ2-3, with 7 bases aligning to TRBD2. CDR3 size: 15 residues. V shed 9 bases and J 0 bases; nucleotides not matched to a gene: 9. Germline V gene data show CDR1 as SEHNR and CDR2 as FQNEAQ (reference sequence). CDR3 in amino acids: CASAAGGSSTDTQYF. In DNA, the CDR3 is TGTGCCAGTGCCGCTGGCGGGAGTAGCACAGATACGCAGTATTTT.